The TCR beta chain under discussion was sequenced for a study of response to subunit inactivated influenza vaccine. The CDR3 extends over 14 amino acids. CDR1 and CDR2 from the germline V gene are SGHRS and YFSETQ. V gave up 0 bases and J gave up 9 bases, with 13 bases separating them. A single record per CDR3 protein comes from TCRdb applying MiXCR to the RT-PCR reads. The data contain 590,000 or so distinct CDR3 sequences, 13% to 15% of them singletons. Sample: PBMCs from blood, taken approximately 15 days before vaccination. The chain combines TRBV5-1 with TRBJ2-1; the D gene is possibly TRBD1 (6 bases). This receptor was obtained from a man aged 45 to 65 who received an inactivated influenza vaccine. The DNA for the CDR3 is TGCGCCAGCAGCTTGGTACAGGGCGGTAGTGAGCAGTTCTTC. It is translated as CASSLVQGGSEQFF.